What follows are 32 T cell receptor beta chains derived from one specimen sequenced in a study of blood T cell repertoires in COVID-19. Data came from immunoSEQ multiplex PCR; TCRdb stores just in-frame clones and leaves some out. The sample lists 250,000 to 300,000 clones, approximately 80% occurring once. The specimen was PBMCs or T cells enriched from blood (not recorded which). All receptors come from a man aged 35 to 55 who had been exposed to COVID-19.

V usage is TRBV29-1 and J usage is TRBJ1-2; TRBD1 matches 8 bases. Germline values: CDR1 SQVTM, CDR2 ANQGSEA. The CDR3 runs 15 residues. Losses at the gene ends were 6 bases for V and 2 bases for J; bases not matched to a gene: 11. The DNA of the CDR3 is TGCAGCGTCGAGCCTCAGGACAGGGAGAACTATGGCTACACCTTC. The encoded protein is CSVEPQDRENYGYTF.

V usage is TRBV19 and J usage is TRBJ1-5, with 9 bases aligning to TRBD1. Germline CDR1 LNHDA, CDR2 SQIVND (reference sequence). Germline trimming cut 9 bases from V and 2 bases from J; bases unmatched to any gene: 23. This CDR3 region has 20 residues. CDR3 sequence (DNA): TGTGCCAGCAGAGAGACACGGGGACAGGGTGTTTGGAGAGGCAATCAGCCCCAGCATTTT. Residues: CASRETRGQGVWRGNQPQHF.

The gene calls are TRBV19 and TRBJ1-2; D call uncertain. V was pared by 3 bases and J by 4 bases, with 15 bases between. The CDR3 runs to 15 residues. Germline V gene lookup returns CDR1 LNHDA and CDR2 SQIVND (reference sequence). This chain's CDR3 is CASSIVGRHTYGYTF. CDR3 bases: TGTGCCAGTAGTATCGTTGGCAGGCATACCTATGGCTACACCTTC.

The V and J genes are TRBV10-2 and TRBJ2-7, with D maybe TRBD1 (5 bases). The germline gives CDR1 WSHSY, CDR2 SAAADI. Trimming stripped 3 bases from V and 1 base from J, with 13 bases between. The CDR3 consists of 15 residues. In nucleotides, the CDR3 is TGCGCCAGCAGTGATCCGGCAGGGAAGTCCTACGAGCAGTACTTC. As protein: CASSDPAGKSYEQYF.

In its sample, this clone was seen once. This chain links TRBV7-2 with TRBJ2-1; D possibly corresponds to TRBD2 (6 bases). The germline gives CDR1 SGHTA, CDR2 FQGNSA. This CDR3 has 16 residues. V was pared by 3 bases and J by 1 base, with 13 bases between. For the CDR3, the DNA is TGTGCCAGCAGCTTGGAAGGTCGGGGGTCCTACAATGAGCAGTTCTTC. Protein: CASSLEGRGSYNEQFF.

J is TRBJ1-6 and V is TRBV6-1, with D possibly TRBD1 on 6 matching bases. The CDR3 has 16 amino acids. V was shortened by 3 bases and J by 3 bases, with 12 bases between the two germline ends. The germline V gene has CDR1 MNHNS and CDR2 SASEGT. The CDR3 DNA is TGTGCCAGCAGTGACCCTCCGGGACACTATAATTCACCCCTCCACTTT. Its protein is CASSDPPGHYNSPLHF.

J is TRBJ2-7 and V is TRBV5-4; TRBD2 matches 15 bases. The CDR3 runs 18 residues. Unmatched junction bases numbered 9, after V lost 4 bases and J lost 1 base. Germline V lookup: CDR1 SGHNT, CDR2 YYREEE (reference sequence). DNA of the CDR3: TGTGCCAGCAGCAGACCGGGACTAGCGGGAGGAGGATCCTACGAGCAGTACTTC. As protein: CASSRPGLAGGGSYEQYF.

The chain couples TRBV11-3 to TRBJ2-5; 9 bases agree with TRBD2. CDR1 is SGHNT, CDR2 YENEEA, per germline. The CDR3 runs 14 residues. V lost 6 bases and J lost 3; bases outside the gene matches: 5. CDR3 region: CASRPGLAEETQYF. The CDR3 DNA reads TGTGCCAGCAGACCGGGACTAGCCGAAGAGACCCAGTACTTC. The whole variable domain, remainder taken from reference TRBV11-3 and TRBJ2-5, is EAGVVQSPRYKIIEKKQPVAFWCNPISGHNTLYWYLQNLGQGPELLIRYENEEAVDDSQLPKDRFSAERLKGVDSTLKIQPAELGDSAVYLCASRPGLAEETQYFGPGTRLLVL.

The chain combines TRBV10-3 with TRBJ2-7, with TRBD2 matching over 8 bases. The CDR3 is made up of 12 amino acids. CDR1 is ENHRY, CDR2 SYGVKD, per germline. J gave up 3 bases and V 10 bases, and 5 bases lay outside the gene matches. The CDR3 reads CATGLEFYEQYF. The CDR3 DNA is TGTGCCACGGGACTAGAATTCTACGAGCAGTACTTC.

The chain combines TRBV2 with TRBJ1-2, with a weak D call TRBD1 (6 bases). V was clipped by 3 bases and J by 7 bases, with 15 bases between them. Germline CDR1 SNHLY, CDR2 FYNNEI. CDR3 length equals 14 residues. The CDR3: CASSDTGTILGYTF. DNA for the CDR3: TGTGCCAGCAGTGATACCGGGACAATCCTTGGCTACACCTTC.

The rearrangement uses TRBV29-1 and TRBJ2-7; 10 positions match TRBD2. CDR1 SQVTM and CDR2 ANQGSEA come from the germline V gene. J lost 7 bases, V lost 4 bases, and 10 bases had no gene match. The CDR3 has 14 residues. The CDR3 spells CSVVPSGSTREQYF. CDR3 nucleotide sequence: TGCAGCGTTGTTCCTAGCGGGAGTACTCGTGAGCAGTACTTC.

The CDR3 DNA reads TGTGCCTGGAGGTTGGGGACAGGGGGCTTGAGCTCCTACAATGAGCAGTTCTTC. It yields the protein CAWRLGTGGLSSYNEQFF. This chain joins TRBV30 and TRBJ2-1; 12 bases agree with TRBD1. The CDR3 has 18 amino acids. Losses at the gene ends were 3 bases for V and 0 bases for J; bases not matched to a gene: 9. CDR1 and CDR2 from the germline V gene are GTSNPN and SVGIG (reference sequence).

This clone turned up a few times. The genes are TRBV27 and TRBJ1-2; 11 bases fit TRBD1. The CDR3 totals 15 residues. J lost 6 bases, V lost 3 bases, and 6 bases had no gene match. From germline, CDR1 is MNHEY and CDR2 SMNVEV (reference sequence). CDR3 sequence: CASSFNGQGANGYTF. CDR3 bases: TGTGCCAGCAGTTTTAATGGACAGGGGGCTAATGGCTACACCTTC.

The V gene is TRBV5-4, the J gene TRBJ2-2, with 7 bases identical to TRBD2. The CDR3 totals 16 residues. CDR1 is SGHNT and CDR2 is YYREEE in the germline V gene (reference sequence). V was pared by 1 base and J by 7 bases, with 10 bases of the junction left unmatched. CDR3 DNA: TGTGCCAGCAGCTTGTTGGGGCGGGGGATGGACGGGGAGCTGTTTTTT. Translating it yields CASSLLGRGMDGELFF.

The gene calls are TRBV19 and TRBJ2-1, with 12 bases aligning to TRBD1. The CDR3 length is 15 residues. Germline V CDR1 and CDR2: LNHDA, SQIVND (reference sequence). V shed 6 bases, J shed 9 bases, and the junction held 9 bases outside the gene matches. CDR3 residues: CASRTRDRGLSEQFF. The CDR3 nucleotides read TGTGCCAGTAGGACCCGGGACAGGGGGCTTTCTGAGCAGTTCTTC.

The chain combines TRBV10-3 with TRBJ2-1; D is perhaps TRBD1 (5 bases). Looked up from germline, CDR1 is ENHRY and CDR2 is SYGVKD. V lost 4 bases and J 5 bases, leaving 12 bases between the germline ends. The CDR3 has 14 amino acids. CDR3 amino acids: CAISGPQGNNEQFF. CDR3 nucleotide sequence: TGTGCCATCAGTGGCCCCCAGGGCAACAATGAGCAGTTCTTC.

This chain links TRBV28 with TRBJ1-1; D gene ambiguous. This CDR3 is built from 16 residues. Germline loops: CDR1 MDHEN, CDR2 SYDVKM. Between the trimmed V and J ends, which lost 3 bases and 5 bases, there was a span of 19 bases. The CDR3 nucleotides read TGTGCCAGCAGTTTTGCACACGGGTCTCTCTCTACTGAAGCTTTCTTT. This gives the protein CASSFAHGSLSTEAFF.

The chain has TRBV10-1 and TRBJ2-5, with TRBD1 matching over 7 bases. Germline CDR1 reads WNHNN; CDR2 reads SYGVQD (reference sequence). The CDR3 sequence is 14 residues long. V lost 1 base, J lost 2 bases, and 1 base stayed unmatched. Here the CDR3 reads CASSELGQQETQYF. CDR3 coding DNA: TGCGCCAGCAGTGAGTTGGGACAGCAAGAGACCCAGTACTTC.

V usage is TRBV7-9 and J usage is TRBJ1-5; D gene uncertain. The CDR3 loop spans 13 amino acids. Germline V gene lookup returns CDR1 SEHNR and CDR2 FQNEAQ (reference sequence). The V end lost 0 bases, the J end lost 5 bases, and 5 bases lay between the germline ends. The CDR3 bases are TGTGCCAGCAGCTTAGCGTCCGATCAGCCCCAGCATTTT. Amino acids: CASSLASDQPQHF.

The rearrangement links TRBV9 to TRBJ2-2, with a tentative D call TRBD2 (6 bases). The CDR3 sequence is 17 residues long. V lost 4 bases and J 1 base, leaving 17 bases between the germline ends. The V gene's germline CDR1 is SGDLS and CDR2 YYNGEE. Written as DNA, the CDR3 is TGTGCCAGCAGCAGAGGGGACTTAGCGGAGAACACCGGGGAGCTGTTTTTT. It is translated as CASSRGDLAENTGELFF.

The chain uses TRBV7-6 and TRBJ2-7, with TRBD2 matching 7 bases. Germline V gene data show CDR1 as SGHVS and CDR2 as FNYEAQ. V dropped 5 bases and J dropped 5; count of bases not matched to a gene: 24. The length of the CDR3 is 19 residues. The CDR3 nucleotides are TGTGCCAGCAGCCCAGACATGGTATTTATGACTAGCCGCCCTAACGAGCAGTACTTC. Amino acids: CASSPDMVFMTSRPNEQYF.

The chain employs TRBV30 and TRBJ2-7; D call uncertain. There are 11 residues in the CDR3. The ends were cut back, 5 bases at V and 0 bases at J, with 5 bases in the middle. The germline CDR1 and CDR2 sequences are GTSNPN and SVGIG (reference sequence). The CDR3 here is CAWLSSYEQYF. CDR3 bases: TGTGCCTGGCTTAGCTCCTACGAGCAGTACTTC.

The genes are TRBV7-8 and TRBJ2-2; perhaps TRBD1 as D (6 bases). Per the germline V gene, CDR1 is SGHVS and CDR2 is FQNEAQ. The CDR3 is 15 amino acids. V lost 2 bases, J lost 4 bases, and 11 bases lay in between. CDR3 in amino acids: CASSLRPRGTGELFF. DNA for the CDR3: TGTGCCAGCAGCTTAAGACCCAGGGGCACCGGGGAGCTGTTTTTT. Variable domain in full (rest from reference TRBV7-8 and TRBJ2-2): GAGVSQSPRYKVAKRGQDVALRCDPISGHVSLFWYQQALGQGPEFLTYFQNEAQLDKSGLPSDRFFAERPEGSVSTLKIQRTQQEDSAVYLCASSLRPRGTGELFFGEGSRLTVL.

The CDR3 nucleotides are TGTGCCAGCAGCTCAATAGAGACTGGAAACACCATATATTTT. Protein product: CASSSIETGNTIYF. This chain links TRBV7-6 with TRBJ1-3; D is undetermined. CDR1 is SGHVS, CDR2 FNYEAQ, per germline. This CDR3 has 14 residues. V lost 4 bases, J lost 2 bases, and 9 bases lay in between.

The gene calls are TRBV10-3 and TRBJ2-7; 8 positions match TRBD1. V shed 11 bases, J shed 1 base, and the junction held 7 bases outside the gene matches. This CDR3 has 13 residues. Germline V gene data show CDR1 as ENHRY and CDR2 as SYGVKD. In DNA, the CDR3 is TGTGCCGCATCGACAGGGGAGTCCTACGAGCAGTACTTC. As protein: CAASTGESYEQYF.

V gene TRBV21-1 combines with J gene TRBJ2-7; TRBD1 is taken as the D call from the table, unchecked against the DNA. TRBV21-1 is a pseudogene. The CDR3 has 16 residues. The CDR3, as DNA: TGTGCCAGCAGCAAAGAGGCTGCCGGACAGGGATCCGAGCAGTACTTC. Its translation: CASSKEAAGQGSEQYF.

The chain joins TRBV19 to TRBJ1-2, with D uncertain. The germline V gene has CDR1 LNHDA and CDR2 SQIVND (reference sequence). The V and J ends lost 9 bases and 8 bases respectively, with 16 bases between them. CDR3 length: 12 residues. The CDR3 sequence: CASRPPGGGYTF. The CDR3, as DNA: TGTGCCAGCCGCCCCCCGGGAGGGGGCTACACCTTC.

The rearrangement joins TRBV30 to TRBJ1-6; 8 bases fit TRBD1. CDR3 length equals 14 residues. With 4 bases clipped from V and 9 bases from J, the junction kept 8 bases outside the gene matches. Germline values: CDR1 GTSNPN, CDR2 SVGIG (reference sequence). The CDR3 reads CAWNYRGKSSPLHF. The CDR3 DNA is TGTGCCTGGAACTACAGGGGGAAGAGTTCACCCCTCCACTTT.

This chain connects TRBV9 to TRBJ2-2; 7 bases align to TRBD2. The CDR3 is 15 residues long. Germline V gives CDR1 SGDLS, CDR2 YYNGEE. The ends lost 0 bases at V and 6 bases at J; junction bases unmatched: 5. CDR3 residues: CASSVGGREAGELFF. The CDR3 DNA reads TGTGCCAGCAGCGTAGGGGGCCGGGAGGCCGGGGAGCTGTTTTTT.

For the CDR3, the DNA is TGTGCCTGGAGGGACAGCCGCTTAAATGCTGGGGGCTACACCTTC. Its protein product is CAWRDSRLNAGGYTF. The rearrangement links TRBV30 to TRBJ1-2; weak D call: TRBD1 (6 bases). Trimming removed 3 bases at V and 8 bases at J, with 22 bases between. This CDR3 region has 15 residues. Germline V CDR1 and CDR2: GTSNPN, SVGIG (reference sequence).

On this clone: Other DNA sequences within the sample encode an identical CDR3. The chain uses TRBV9 and TRBJ2-7; D not certain. Germline CDR1 reads SGDLS; CDR2 reads YYNGEE. This CDR3 comprises 14 residues. V lost 2 bases and J 3 bases, leaving 12 bases between the germline ends. The CDR3 DNA reads TGTGCCAGCAGCGTGTCACCGGTCGACTACGAGCAGTACTTC. Amino acids: CASSVSPVDYEQYF.

This sequence joins TRBV29-1 and TRBJ1-1; D gene ambiguous. Germline assignment: CDR1 SQVTM and CDR2 ANQGSEA. Trimming removed 4 bases from V and 3 bases from J, with 9 bases in between. The CDR3 spans 12 residues. CDR3 in DNA: TGCAGCGTTGGTAGCTTGTACACTGAAGCTTTCTTT. Its translation is CSVGSLYTEAFF.